Following are 19 T cell receptor beta chains from one sample sequenced in a study of blood T cells in healthy people across ages. Together with a sample-barcoded 5' primer, a J-beta primer mix was included in a second PCR lasting roughly 6 to 12 cycles. TCRdb called the 5' RACE reads again in MiXCR, with one record for every CDR3 protein. The sample carries 1.2 million to 1.5 million distinct CDR3 sequences, approximately 63% recorded once. The sequenced sample was blood. These receptors were obtained from a man between 18 and 35 years old in good health.

The chain uses TRBV7-2 and TRBJ1-2, with a weak D call TRBD1 (5 bases). The germline CDR1 and CDR2 sequences are SGHTA and FQGNSA. Trimming removed 1 base at V and 4 bases at J, with 10 bases between. This CDR3 contains 14 residues. CDR3 sequence reads: CASSLDSGSYGYTF. The CDR3 coding sequence is TGTGCCAGCAGCTTAGATTCAGGGAGCTATGGCTACACCTTC. The whole variable domain, remainder taken from reference TRBV7-2 and TRBJ1-2, is GAGVSQSPSNKVTEKGKDVELRCDPISGHTALYWYRQSLGQGLEFLIYFQGNSAPDKSGLPSDRFSAERTGGSVSTLTIQRTQQEDSAVYLCASSLDSGSYGYTFGSGTRLTVV.

The genes are TRBV27 and TRBJ2-1; D may be TRBD1 (5 bases). This CDR3 comprises 16 residues. V was cut by 0 bases and J by 2 bases, with 11 bases left in between. Per germline, CDR1 MNHEY and CDR2 SMNVEV (reference sequence). The CDR3 here is CASSLSSGFPYNEQFF. DNA for the CDR3: TGTGCCAGCAGTTTATCATCAGGGTTCCCCTACAATGAGCAGTTCTTC.

This clonotype was seen a few times. This rearrangement joins TRBV7-9 to TRBJ2-6; 7 bases agree with TRBD1. The CDR3 extends over 16 amino acids. Germline CDR1 reads SEHNR; CDR2 reads FQNEAQ (reference sequence). V shed 4 bases and J 2 bases; nucleotides not matched to a gene: 5. The CDR3 sequence is CASSSSQGTGANVLTF. The CDR3 nucleotides read TGTGCCAGCAGCTCCTCACAGGGGACTGGGGCCAACGTCCTGACTTTC.

On this clonotype: A junction boundary mismatches the germline segment, possibly from a read error. V and J are TRBV15 and TRBJ2-7; TRBD2 matches 14 bases. Germline assignment: CDR1 LNHNV and CDR2 YYDKDF (reference sequence). This CDR3 is built from 20 residues. Here the CDR3 reads CATSRGTSGSEAFVTYVQYF. CDR3 DNA sequence: TGTGCCACCAGCCGAGGGACTAGCGGGAGCGAGGCGTTCGTGACCTACGTGCAGTACTTC.

This clonotype was counted ten times or more. At one boundary the junction diverges from the germline segment, which might be a read error. The V call is TRBV29-1, the J call TRBJ1-2; maybe TRBD1 (5 bases). CDR1 is SQVTM, CDR2 ANQGSEA, per germline. The CDR3 extends over 15 amino acids. The CDR3 coding sequence is TGCAGCGTCGAAGGAGACAGACAAGCTAACTATGGCTACACCTTC. It codes for CSVEGDRQANYGYTF.

The chain links TRBV11-1 to TRBJ2-7, with D unclear. Trimming removed 4 bases at V and 6 bases at J, with 10 bases between. This CDR3 region has 12 residues. The germline V gene has CDR1 SGHAT and CDR2 FQDESV (reference sequence). The CDR3 DNA reads as TGTGCCAGCAGCTGGTCCACGGGCGAGCAGTACTTC. As protein: CASSWSTGEQYF.

The rearrangement uses TRBV4-2 and TRBJ1-4, with 7 bases fitting TRBD1. CDR3 size: 16 residues. V lost 0 bases and J lost 4; bases outside the gene matches: 5. Looked up from germline, CDR1 is LGHNA and CDR2 is YNFKEQ. The CDR3 bases are TGTGCCAGCAGCCAAGAAGAAGGGACAGTTAATGAAAAACTGTTTTTT. It translates to CASSQEEGTVNEKLFF.

The chain uses TRBV19 and TRBJ2-6; D is undetermined. V was pared by 7 bases and J by 0 bases, with 4 bases between. Germline assignment: CDR1 LNHDA and CDR2 SQIVND (reference sequence). There are 13 residues in the CDR3. CDR3 bases: TGTGCCAGTATCCTCTCTGGGGCCAACGTCCTGACTTTC. Translated: CASILSGANVLTF.

The genes are TRBV11-2 and TRBJ2-5, with D hard to call. Trimming removed 4 bases at V and 2 bases at J, with 14 bases between. The V gene's germline CDR1 is SGHAT and CDR2 FQNNGV. The CDR3 extends over 15 amino acids. The CDR3 loop is CASSSPGNQQETQYF. CDR3 nucleotide sequence: TGTGCCAGCAGCTCTCCGGGCAACCAACAAGAGACCCAGTACTTC.

The J gene is TRBJ2-1, the V gene TRBV6-1; D uncertain. Germline CDR1 and CDR2: MNHNS and SASEGT. The length of the CDR3 is 13 residues. The V end was cut by 4 bases, the J end by 6 bases, with 10 bases between. The CDR3: CASSAHPTNEQFF. The CDR3 coding sequence is TGTGCCAGCAGTGCTCACCCAACCAATGAGCAGTTCTTC.

The chain carries TRBV20-1 and TRBJ1-6; 9 nucleotides line up with TRBD1. Germline assignment: CDR1 DFQATT and CDR2 SNEGSKA (reference sequence). Losses at the gene ends were 0 bases for V and 7 bases for J; bases not matched to a gene: 4. This CDR3 is 15 amino acids long. Here the CDR3 reads CSAREQTGGNSPLHF. As DNA, the CDR3 is TGCAGTGCTAGAGAGCAGACAGGGGGGAATTCACCCCTCCACTTT.

The chain uses TRBV18 and TRBJ2-1; 7 bases are a match to TRBD1. This CDR3 comprises 15 residues. J was trimmed by 3 bases and V by 0 bases; bases with no gene match: 2. From germline, CDR1 is KGHSH and CDR2 LQKENI. This CDR3 is CASSPPRQGYNEQFF. CDR3 nucleotide sequence: TGTGCCAGCTCACCACCCAGACAGGGCTACAATGAGCAGTTCTTC.

CDR3 nucleotide sequence: TGTGCCAGCAGTTACCGCGAGCAGTACTTC. Protein: CASSYREQYF. The chain is built from TRBV6-5 and TRBJ2-7, with D unclear. The germline V gene has CDR1 MNHEY and CDR2 SVGAGI. Trimming took off 2 bases at V and 6 bases at J, with 2 bases between the two ends. This CDR3 contains 10 residues.

The rearrangement joins TRBV7-8 to TRBJ2-1; 9 bases align to TRBD2. The CDR3 contains 17 residues. Unmatched junction bases numbered 12, after V lost 5 bases and J lost 4 bases. Germline lookup yields CDR1 SGHVS and CDR2 FQNEAQ. The CDR3 loop reads CASSQWASGIVYNEQFF. CDR3 DNA: TGTGCCAGCAGCCAATGGGCTAGCGGGATTGTTTACAATGAGCAGTTCTTC.

This rearrangement joins TRBV21-1 to TRBJ1-1; the table's TRBD1 call for D was not verified on the DNA. TRBV21-1 is classified as a pseudogene. CDR3 length equals 18 residues. CDR3 amino acids: CASSGGLKQAAPYGGAFF. The CDR3 nucleotides are TGTGCCAGCAGCGGAGGCTTAAAACAGGCTGCCCCCTATGGGGGAGCTTTCTTT.

V is TRBV18 and J is TRBJ2-4; 9 positions agree with TRBD1. The J call is in doubt because the DNA end fits TRBJ2-7 better. The germline V gene has CDR1 KGHSH and CDR2 LQKENI. The CDR3 covers 15 residues. CDR3 in amino acids: CASSPPRTGVYEQYF. CDR3 DNA sequence: TGTGCCAGCTCACCCCCGCGGACAGGGGTCTACGAGCAGTACTTC.

The chain recombines TRBV2 with TRBJ1-4; 8 nucleotides align to TRBD1. The CDR3 totals 14 residues. Looked up from germline, CDR1 is SNHLY and CDR2 is FYNNEI. Trimming at V came to 8 bases and at J to 3 bases, leaving 5 bases not matched to a gene. Here the CDR3 reads CASAPGQANEKLFF. In DNA form, the CDR3 reads TGTGCCAGCGCCCCGGGACAGGCTAATGAAAAACTGTTTTTT.

This clonotype was observed once. The chain joins TRBV20-1 to TRBJ2-7; 15 positions match TRBD2. The J segment lost 2 bases and the V segment lost 0 bases, leaving 11 bases of the junction unmatched. The CDR3 is 19 residues long. Looked up from germline, CDR1 is DFQATT and CDR2 is SNEGSKA (reference sequence). The CDR3 coding sequence is TGCAGTGCTAGAGACCGGGGACTAGCGGGGGGCCCTAAGACCTACGAGCAGTACTTC. This sequence encodes CSARDRGLAGGPKTYEQYF.

This chain links TRBV27 with TRBJ2-3; 9 positions agree with TRBD2. The CDR3 is made up of 16 amino acids. Germline CDR1 reads MNHEY; CDR2 reads SMNVEV (reference sequence). The junction had 10 bases not matched to a gene; V was cut back by 5 bases and J by 4 bases. The CDR3 here is CASSTLAGEGADTQYF. CDR3 nucleotides: TGTGCCAGCAGTACCTTAGCGGGAGAAGGCGCAGATACGCAGTATTTT.